The rows below give T cell receptor beta chains drawn from one sample of a study of T cell repertoires in aging, cancer and after chemotherapy. TCRdb processed the multiplex PCR reads anew with MiXCR; each CDR3 protein has one entry. There are some 2,000 distinct CDR3 sequences in the sample; about a fifth occur only once, and about 25% lies in the top ten. Sequencing input: blood. These receptors were collected from a human donor with a solid tumor. CDR3s include the opening cysteine and the closing phenylalanine or tryptophan. D genes are given only for firm matches. Clone sizes are given selectively: once, few, many, or a class where the clone is expanded.

D gene	V gene	clone size	J gene	CDR3 DNA	CDR3 protein
TRBD1	TRBV13	medium-sized	TRBJ2-2	TGTGCCAGCAGCCCCGGGACAGGGAACACCGGGGAGCTGTTTTTT	CASSPGTGNTGELFF
.	TRBV10-3	medium-sized	TRBJ2-3	TGTGCCACCGCTGGGGGGGCCGCTAGGGATACGCAGTATTTT	CATAGGAARDTQYF
TRBD1	TRBV28	.	TRBJ2-5	TGTGCCAGCAGTTTATCGCGGGCAGGGGGTAAGCAAGAGACCCAGTACTTC	CASSLSRAGGKQETQYF
TRBD2	TRBV29-1	.	TRBJ2-7	TGCAGCGTTGAAGGGACTAGCGGTACCTACGAGCAGTACTTC	CSVEGTSGTYEQYF
TRBD2	TRBV11-2	few	TRBJ2-1	TGTGCCAGCAGCGGACTAGCGGGGGGATACAATGAGCAGTTCTTC	CASSGLAGGYNEQFF
.	TRBV6-2/TRBV6-3	.	TRBJ1-3	TGTGCCAGCAGTTACTCGAACTCCGGGACAAGAGGAAACACCATATATTTT	CASSYSNSGTRGNTIYF
.	TRBV19	large	TRBJ2-7	TGTGCCAGTAGCTATACTTGGGGATACGAGCAGTACTTC	CASSYTWGYEQYF
.	TRBV7-2	medium-sized	TRBJ1-3	TGTGCCAGCAGCTTGGGGGGACTCCTCAGCTCTGGAAACACCATATATTTT	CASSLGGLLSSGNTIYF
.	TRBV6-6	medium-sized	TRBJ2-7	TGTGCCAGCCGGCTGGTGGCAGAGCAGTACTTC	CASRLVAEQYF
.	TRBV7-9	once	TRBJ2-3	TGTGCCAGCAGTCCGGGCGGGATTGGGACAGATACGCAGTATTTT	CASSPGGIGTDTQYF
.	TRBV5-6	few	TRBJ1-5	TGTGCCAGCAGCTTGGGATGGCAGGGGAGAGGACAGCCCCAGCATTTT	CASSLGWQGRGQPQHF
.	TRBV27	medium-sized	TRBJ1-6	TGTGCCAGCAGTCTGTATACAGGGCCTTCACCCCTCCACTTT	CASSLYTGPSPLHF
.	TRBV10-1	medium-sized	TRBJ2-1	TGCGCCAGCAAAAGGAATTGCGGCGGTCAGGACTACAATGAGCAGTTCTTC	CASKRNCGGQDYNEQFF
.	TRBV6-2/TRBV6-3	medium-sized	TRBJ2-7	TGTGCCAGCAGTTACTCGGCTAGCTCCTACGAGCAGTACTTC	CASSYSASSYEQYF
.	TRBV21-1	.	TRBJ2-7	TGTGCCAGCAGCAAAGCGCTTTTGCGGGAGGTTACCCACGAGCAGTACTTC	CASSKALLREVTHEQYF
.	TRBV5-4	medium-sized	TRBJ1-6	TGTGCCAGCAGCTTGCCCCTTGAGGGATCACCCCTCCACTTT	CASSLPLEGSPLHF
TRBD1	TRBV25-1	.	TRBJ1-2	TGTGCCAGCAGTTCCTCGGGACAGGGGCTCTATGGCTACACCTTC	CASSSSGQGLYGYTF
.	TRBV20-1	medium-sized	TRBJ1-4	TGCAGTGCTTCGAGGGTTGTGGGCGAAAAACTGTTTTTT	CSASRVVGEKLFF
.	TRBV30	medium-sized	TRBJ1-5	TGTGCCGGCGGGGGCAAGGCCTCTACGCCCCAGCATTTT	CAGGGKASTPQHF
.	TRBV28	few	TRBJ1-1	TGTGCCAGCGTCGGGGCCCCCCTGGGGGCCACTGAAGCTTTCTTT	CASVGAPLGATEAFF
.	TRBV28	.	TRBJ2-3	TGTGCCAGCAGTTTAGAACCACTGAGCACAGATACGCAGTATTTT	CASSLEPLSTDTQYF
TRBD2	TRBV13	few	TRBJ2-1	TGTGCCAGCAGCCTCGGACTAGGTAGCTACAATGAGCAGTTCTTC	CASSLGLGSYNEQFF
TRBD1	TRBV7-6	medium-sized	TRBJ1-1	TGTGCCAGCAGCTTAGTGAGACAGGGTCCTCTCGCTGAAGCTTTCTTT	CASSLVRQGPLAEAFF
.	TRBV7-6	.	TRBJ2-7	TGTGCCAGCACGTCCGGCGGCGGGGAGCAGTACTTC	CASTSGGGEQYF
.	TRBV15	.	TRBJ1-3	TGTGCCACCAGCAGAGTAAGCGGAAACACCATATATTTT	CATSRVSGNTIYF
TRBD1	TRBV20-1	medium-sized	TRBJ1-1	TGCAGTGCTAGTCCGGGACAGGGGTTGGCCACTGAAGCTTTCTTT	CSASPGQGLATEAFF
.	TRBV7-6	.	TRBJ2-5	TGTGCCAGCAGCTTAGCCGATCTAGCTGGAGAGACCCAGTACTTC	CASSLADLAGETQYF
TRBD2	TRBV5-5	few	TRBJ2-1	TGTGCCAGCAGCCCCGGGACTAGAACTGACTACAATGAGCAGTTCTTC	CASSPGTRTDYNEQFF
.	TRBV5-1	few	TRBJ2-7	TGCGCCAGCAGTCGGGACCCGAGCTCCTACGAGCAGTACTTC	CASSRDPSSYEQYF
.	TRBV12-3/TRBV12-4	.	TRBJ2-1	TGTGCCAGCAGTTTTTTCATACTCAGCGGGCAAATAATCGTTAATGAGCAGTTCTTC	CASSFFILSGQIIVNEQFF
TRBD2	TRBV19	.	TRBJ2-1	TGTGCCAGTAGTATTGGCCTAGCGGGAATGTCCTACAATGAGCAGTTCTTC	CASSIGLAGMSYNEQFF
TRBD2	TRBV5-4	medium-sized	TRBJ2-7	TGTGCCAGCAGCCCTAGCGGGAGGGCCGCGAACGAGCAGTACTTC	CASSPSGRAANEQYF